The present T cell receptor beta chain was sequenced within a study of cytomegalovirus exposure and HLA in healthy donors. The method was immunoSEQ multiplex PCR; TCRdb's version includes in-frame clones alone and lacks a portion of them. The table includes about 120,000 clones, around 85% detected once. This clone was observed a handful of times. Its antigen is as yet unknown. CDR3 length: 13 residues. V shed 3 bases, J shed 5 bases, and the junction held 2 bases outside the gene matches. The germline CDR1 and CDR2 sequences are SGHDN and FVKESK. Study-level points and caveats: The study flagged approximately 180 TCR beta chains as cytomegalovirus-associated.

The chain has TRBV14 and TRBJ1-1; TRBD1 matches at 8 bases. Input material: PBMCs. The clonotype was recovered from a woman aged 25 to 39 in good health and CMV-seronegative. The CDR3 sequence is CASSQDRVTEAFF. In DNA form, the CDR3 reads TGTGCCAGCAGCCAGGACAGGGTAACTGAAGCTTTCTTT.